Shown below are 18 T cell receptor beta chains from a single sample sequenced in a study of cytomegalovirus exposure and HLA in healthy donors. Primers included in the PCR were 60 Vbeta and 13 Jbeta primers. Only in-frame clones appear in the TCRdb table, and some are missing; sequencing was by immunoSEQ multiplex PCR. Among nearly 200,000 clones, about 81% were seen once, and the ten largest hold 6.5%. Sequencing was done on a sample of PBMCs. The receptors come from a woman aged 45-65 years in good health and CMV-seropositive.

J is TRBJ1-1 and V is TRBV2; D gene uncertain. This CDR3 spans 15 amino acids. Per germline, CDR1 SNHLY and CDR2 FYNNEI. Trimming took 1 base from V and 5 from J, leaving 14 bases between them. In DNA form, the CDR3 reads TGTGCCAGCAGTGAAGACGAGGGCGTCGGGACTGAAGCTTTCTTT. Amino acids: CASSEDEGVGTEAFF. Full variable domain (remainder filled in from reference TRBV2 and TRBJ1-1): EPEVTQTPSHQVTQMGQEVILRCVPISNHLYFYWYRQILGQKVEFLVSFYNNEISEKSEIFDDQFSVERPDGSNFTLKIRSTKLEDSAMYFCASSEDEGVGTEAFFGQGTRLTVV.

This chain connects TRBV6-5 to TRBJ1-1; TRBD1 matches 8 bases. Germline values: CDR1 MNHEY, CDR2 SVGAGI. Trimming at V came to 5 bases and at J to 1 base, leaving 6 bases not matched to a gene. CDR3 size: 15 residues. CDR3 DNA: TGTGCCAGCAGTCCCCCCGGGACAGGGAACACTGAAGCTTTCTTT. Encoded protein: CASSPPGTGNTEAFF.

The CDR3 loop reads CASSLASSGSNEQFF. The CDR3 DNA follows: TGCGCCAGCAGCTTGGCGTCTAGCGGGAGTAATGAGCAGTTCTTC. V gene TRBV5-1 combines with J gene TRBJ2-1; 10 bases align to TRBD2. Germline trimming cut 0 bases from V and 7 bases from J; bases unmatched to any gene: 4. Germline CDR1 and CDR2: SGHRS and YFSETQ. There are 15 residues in the CDR3.

This rearrangement joins TRBV19 to TRBJ1-1; the D gene is possibly TRBD1 (5 bases). Germline V lookup: CDR1 LNHDA, CDR2 SQIVND (reference sequence). Trimming removed 3 bases at V and 0 bases at J, with 17 bases between. The CDR3 length is 17 residues. The CDR3 loop is CASSITWGSKLNTEAFF. The CDR3 nucleotides read TGTGCCAGTAGTATTACTTGGGGCAGTAAGTTGAACACTGAAGCTTTCTTT.

This clone appeared a single time. This chain connects TRBV2 to TRBJ1-5; no firm D call. V dropped 4 bases and J dropped 2 bases, with 9 bases sitting between them. CDR3 length: 14 amino acids. Germline values: CDR1 SNHLY, CDR2 FYNNEI. CDR3 region: CASSGVGGNQPQHF. CDR3 coding DNA: TGTGCCAGCAGTGGGGTGGGCGGCAATCAGCCCCAGCATTTT.

The J gene is TRBJ2-7, the V gene TRBV6-1; the match to TRBD2 covers 11 bases. Trimming removed 6 bases from V and 4 bases from J; junction bases left unmatched: 5. Germline CDR1 and CDR2: MNHNS and SASEGT. This CDR3 spans 14 amino acids. This chain's CDR3 is CASRPGLAEYEQYF. CDR3 DNA sequence: TGTGCCAGCAGGCCGGGACTAGCGGAATACGAGCAGTACTTC.

CDR3: CASSLTGGGTEAFF. The CDR3 DNA sequence: TGTGCCAGCAGCCTGACAGGGGGGGGCACTGAAGCTTTCTTT. The chain is built from TRBV5-6 and TRBJ1-1; TRBD1 agrees at 9 bases. The CDR3 length is 14 residues. J lost 4 bases, V lost 4 bases, and 5 bases had no gene match. Germline V gene data show CDR1 as SGHDT and CDR2 as YYEEEE.

The gene calls are TRBV19 and TRBJ2-7; tentatively, D is TRBD2 (6 bases). The V and J ends lost 6 bases and 3 bases respectively, with 9 bases between them. The germline V gene encodes CDR1 LNHDA and CDR2 SQIVND (reference sequence). The CDR3 loop spans 12 amino acids. CDR3 coding DNA: TGTGCCAGTAGCGGTAGCGGCTACGAGCAGTACTTC. Protein sequence: CASSGSGYEQYF.

The chain is built from TRBV2 and TRBJ1-5; TRBD1 might be the D (5 bases). The CDR3 consists of 12 residues. CDR1 and CDR2 (germline): SNHLY, FYNNEI. The ends were cut back, 10 bases at V and 3 bases at J, with 10 bases in the middle. The CDR3 here is CATRQHNQPQHF. CDR3 bases: TGTGCCACCAGACAGCACAATCAGCCCCAGCATTTT.

The chain has TRBV19 and TRBJ2-7; 7 bases are shared with TRBD2. Trimming at V came to 3 bases and at J to 6 bases, leaving 11 bases not matched to a gene. CDR1 and CDR2 (germline): LNHDA, SQIVND (reference sequence). The length of the CDR3 is 15 residues. The CDR3 DNA follows: TGTGCCAGTAGTATTGGGGCTAGCGGACTTCGCGAGCAGTACTTC. Translating gives CASSIGASGLREQYF.

The rearrangement joins TRBV7-2 to TRBJ1-2, with D hard to call. V was pared by 2 bases and J by 8 bases, with 12 bases between. The CDR3 length is 13 residues. The germline V gene encodes CDR1 SGHTA and CDR2 FQGNSA. CDR3 bases: TGTGCCAGCAGCTTATTAGAGGGTAACGGCTACACCTTC. Residues: CASSLLEGNGYTF.

A few counts support this clone. This chain links TRBV5-1 with TRBJ2-1; 10 bases align to TRBD2. The junction had 7 bases not matched to a gene; V was cut back by 2 bases and J by 8 bases. Germline V CDR1 and CDR2: SGHRS, YFSETQ. The CDR3 loop spans 15 amino acids. The CDR3 nucleotides are TGCGCCAGCAGCTTCTTGAGCGGGGGGGCGGATGAGCAGTTCTTC. Amino acids: CASSFLSGGADEQFF.

The V call is TRBV6-5, the J call TRBJ1-1; no definite D call. CDR1 is MNHEY, CDR2 SVGAGI, per germline. V was clipped by 0 bases and J by 4 bases, with 3 bases between them. The CDR3 sequence is 12 residues long. This chain's CDR3 is CASSYSSTEAFF. The CDR3 DNA reads TGTGCCAGCAGTTACTCGAGCACTGAAGCTTTCTTT.

This clone was seen just once. This chain joins TRBV18 and TRBJ1-6; D is ambiguous. CDR1 and CDR2 (germline): KGHSH, LQKENI. This CDR3 comprises 14 residues. V gave up 6 bases and J gave up 5 bases, with 11 bases separating them. The CDR3 DNA sequence: TGTGCCAGCTCCAAGACGGAGGATAATTCACCCCTCCACTTT. Protein sequence: CASSKTEDNSPLHF.

The genes are TRBV27 and TRBJ2-1, with 9 bases that match TRBD2. This CDR3 region has 15 residues. The germline V gene encodes CDR1 MNHEY and CDR2 SMNVEV (reference sequence). Losses at the gene ends were 5 bases for V and 4 bases for J; bases not matched to a gene: 6. CDR3 sequence: CASSPPSGVYNEQFF. The CDR3 DNA follows: TGTGCCAGCAGTCCCCCTAGCGGGGTATACAATGAGCAGTTCTTC.

This chain joins TRBV19 and TRBJ2-7, with 12 bases aligning to TRBD2. V shed 5 bases, J shed 4 bases, and the junction held 9 bases outside the gene matches. In germline, CDR1 is LNHDA, CDR2 SQIVND (reference sequence). The CDR3 totals 16 residues. The CDR3 DNA is TGTGCCAGTAGTTCTTTAAAGACTAGCGGGAGTTACGAGCAGTACTTC. Translating gives CASSSLKTSGSYEQYF. Complete variable domain (other parts from reference TRBV19 and TRBJ2-7): DGGITQSPKYLFRKEGQNVTLSCEQNLNHDAMYWYRQDPGQGLRLIYYSQIVNDFQKGDIAEGYSVSREKKESFPLTVTSAQKNPTAFYLCASSSLKTSGSYEQYFGPGTRLTVT.

There are a few counts of this clone. V is TRBV6-1 and J is TRBJ2-3, with 13 bases matching TRBD2. CDR3 length equals 14 residues. Germline V gives CDR1 MNHNS, CDR2 SASEGT. V lost 4 bases, J lost 6 bases, and 1 base stayed unmatched. The CDR3: CASSVLAGGDTQYF. The DNA of the CDR3 is TGTGCCAGCAGTGTACTAGCGGGAGGGGATACGCAGTATTTT.

This chain connects TRBV19 to TRBJ2-7; TRBD1 aligns across 9 bases. Trimming removed 1 base from V and 5 bases from J; junction bases left unmatched: 6. The CDR3 totals 15 residues. Looked up from germline, CDR1 is LNHDA and CDR2 is SQIVND (reference sequence). CDR3 region: CASSIADRGTNEQYF. CDR3 DNA: TGTGCCAGTAGTATAGCGGACAGGGGTACAAACGAGCAGTACTTC.